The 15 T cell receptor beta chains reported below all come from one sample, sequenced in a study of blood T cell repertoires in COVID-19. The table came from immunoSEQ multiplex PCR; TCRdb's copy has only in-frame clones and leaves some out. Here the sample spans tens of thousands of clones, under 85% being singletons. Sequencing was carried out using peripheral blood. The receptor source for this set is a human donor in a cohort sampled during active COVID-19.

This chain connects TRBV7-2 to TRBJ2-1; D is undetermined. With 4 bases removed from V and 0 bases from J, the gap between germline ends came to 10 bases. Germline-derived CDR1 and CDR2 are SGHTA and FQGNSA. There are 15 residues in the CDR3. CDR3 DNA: TGTGCCAGCAGCTCTCTTGGAGCCTCCTACAATGAGCAGTTCTTC. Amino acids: CASSSLGASYNEQFF.

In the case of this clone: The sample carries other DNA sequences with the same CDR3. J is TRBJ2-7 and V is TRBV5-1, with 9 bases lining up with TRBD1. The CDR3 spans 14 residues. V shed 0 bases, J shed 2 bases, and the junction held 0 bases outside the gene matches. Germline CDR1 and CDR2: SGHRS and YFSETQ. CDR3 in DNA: TGCGCCAGCAGCTTGGGACAGGGGGCCTACGAGCAGTACTTC. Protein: CASSLGQGAYEQYF.

The CDR3 nucleotides read TGTGCCAGCAGTGCTCCGGGGAATCAGCCCCAGCATTTT. Its protein is CASSAPGNQPQHF. This chain connects TRBV28 to TRBJ1-5, with unresolved D. The CDR3 is 13 amino acids. Trimming took off 5 bases at V and 4 bases at J, with 9 bases between the two ends. Germline CDR1 and CDR2: MDHEN and SYDVKM.

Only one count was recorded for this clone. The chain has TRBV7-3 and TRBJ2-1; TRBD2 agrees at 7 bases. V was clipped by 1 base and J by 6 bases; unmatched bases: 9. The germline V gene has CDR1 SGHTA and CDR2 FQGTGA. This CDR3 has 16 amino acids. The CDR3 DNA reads TGTGCCAGCAGCTTAAACCGAGCGGGGAATCTCAATGAGCAGTTCTTC. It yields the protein CASSLNRAGNLNEQFF.

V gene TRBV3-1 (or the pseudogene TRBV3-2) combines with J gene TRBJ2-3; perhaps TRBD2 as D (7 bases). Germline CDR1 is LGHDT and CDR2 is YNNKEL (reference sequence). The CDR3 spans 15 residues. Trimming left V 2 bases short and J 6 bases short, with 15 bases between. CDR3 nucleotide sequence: TGTGCCAGCAGCCAATTTAGGGGGAGGGGGGATACGCAGTATTTT. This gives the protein CASSQFRGRGDTQYF.

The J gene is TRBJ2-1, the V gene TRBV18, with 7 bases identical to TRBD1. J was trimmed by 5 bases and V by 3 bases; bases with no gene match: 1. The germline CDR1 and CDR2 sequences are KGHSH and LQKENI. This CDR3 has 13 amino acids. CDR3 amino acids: CASSPGQDNEQFF. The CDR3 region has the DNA TGTGCCAGCTCACCCGGACAGGACAATGAGCAGTTCTTC.

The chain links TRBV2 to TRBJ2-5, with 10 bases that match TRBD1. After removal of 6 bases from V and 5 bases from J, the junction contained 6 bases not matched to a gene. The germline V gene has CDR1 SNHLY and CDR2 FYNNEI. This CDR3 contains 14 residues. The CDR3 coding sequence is TGTGCCAGCAGCCGGACAGGGGGTGTTGAGACCCAGTACTTC. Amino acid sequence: CASSRTGGVETQYF.

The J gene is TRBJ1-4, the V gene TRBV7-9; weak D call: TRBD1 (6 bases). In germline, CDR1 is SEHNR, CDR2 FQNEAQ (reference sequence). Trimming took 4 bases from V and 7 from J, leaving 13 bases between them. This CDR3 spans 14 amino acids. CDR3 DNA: TGTGCCAGCAGCTCCAGGGGAGGGTCTGAAAAACTGTTTTTT. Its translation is CASSSRGGSEKLFF.

The CDR3: CASSQEGTRGGYEQYF. The CDR3 DNA sequence: TGCGCCAGCAGCCAAGAAGGCACTCGAGGGGGCTACGAGCAGTACTTC. The V call is TRBV4-1, the J call TRBJ2-7, with a weak D call TRBD1 (6 bases). The ends were cut back, 0 bases at V and 3 bases at J, with 15 bases in the middle. Germline CDR1 reads MGHRA; CDR2 reads YSYEKL. This CDR3 has 16 residues.

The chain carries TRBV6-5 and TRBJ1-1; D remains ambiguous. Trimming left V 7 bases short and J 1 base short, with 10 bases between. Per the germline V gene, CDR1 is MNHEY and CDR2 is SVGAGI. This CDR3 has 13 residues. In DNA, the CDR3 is TGTGCCAGCATAAACATTCCGAACACTGAAGCTTTCTTT. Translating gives CASINIPNTEAFF.

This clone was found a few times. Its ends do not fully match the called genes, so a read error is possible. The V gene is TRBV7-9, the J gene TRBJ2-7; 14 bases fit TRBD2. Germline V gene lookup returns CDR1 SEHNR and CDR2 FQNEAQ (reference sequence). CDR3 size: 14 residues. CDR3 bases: TGTGCCAGCAGCTCGGGACTAGCGGGGGCCCCCAACGACTTC. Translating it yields CASSSGLAGAPNDF.

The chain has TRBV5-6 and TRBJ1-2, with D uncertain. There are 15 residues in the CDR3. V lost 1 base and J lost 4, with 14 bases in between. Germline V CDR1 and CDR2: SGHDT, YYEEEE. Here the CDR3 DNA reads TGTGCCAGCAGCTTGATGCCCCCCGGGTCCTATGGCTACACCTTC. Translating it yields CASSLMPPGSYGYTF.

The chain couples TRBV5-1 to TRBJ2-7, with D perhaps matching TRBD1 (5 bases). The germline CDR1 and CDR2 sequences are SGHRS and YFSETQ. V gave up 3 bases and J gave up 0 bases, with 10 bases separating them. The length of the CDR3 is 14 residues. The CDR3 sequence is CASSSPTASYEQYF. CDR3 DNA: TGCGCCAGCAGCTCGCCGACAGCCTCCTACGAGCAGTACTTC.

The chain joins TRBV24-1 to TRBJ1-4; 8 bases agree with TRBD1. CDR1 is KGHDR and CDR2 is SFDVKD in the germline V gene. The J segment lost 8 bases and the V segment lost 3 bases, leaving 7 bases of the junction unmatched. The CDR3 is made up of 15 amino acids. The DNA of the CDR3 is TGTGCCACCAGTGATCGACAGGGGAAGTCGGAAAAACTGTTTTTT. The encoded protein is CATSDRQGKSEKLFF.

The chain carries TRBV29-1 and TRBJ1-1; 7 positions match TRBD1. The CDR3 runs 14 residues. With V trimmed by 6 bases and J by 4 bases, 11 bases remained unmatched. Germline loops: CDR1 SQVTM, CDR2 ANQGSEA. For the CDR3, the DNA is TGCAGCGTGATGGGGACAGCCATTCCCACTGAAGCTTTCTTT. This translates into CSVMGTAIPTEAFF. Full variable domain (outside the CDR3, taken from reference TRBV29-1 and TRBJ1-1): SAVISQKPSRDICQRGTSLTIQCQVDSQVTMMFWYRQQPGQSLTLIATANQGSEATYESGFVIDKFPISRPNLTFSTLTVSNMSPEDSSIYLCSVMGTAIPTEAFFGQGTRLTVV.